This is a list of T cell receptor beta chains from one sample in a study of breast tumors, draining lymph nodes, adjacent tissues. In TCRdb, the multiplex PCR reads were re-called with MiXCR into one record per CDR3 protein. The sample shows around 140,000 distinct CDR3 sequences, 20% to 25% of them seen only once. What was sequenced was axillary lymph node tissue. The receptors were sampled from a female donor with breast cancer. Some clones in this sample may be carry-over from other donors' samples. Each CDR3 is given with its conserved first and last residue. D genes are given only for firm matches. Size is omitted from some rows. Given values are once, few, many or a class for expanded clones.

j_call v_call clone_size d_call cdr3_aa cdr3_nt
TRBJ2-7 TRBV7-9 many TRBD1 CASSLAGQGTYEQYF TGTGCCAGCAGCTTAGCGGGACAGGGTACCTACGAGCAGTACTTC
TRBJ2-5 TRBV7-2 many . CASSFGGLRETQYF TGTGCCAGCAGCTTTGGGGGCCTGAGGGAGACCCAGTACTTC
TRBJ2-7 TRBV2 many . CASSYPRGMLYF TGTGCCAGCAGTTACCCCAGGGGAATGCTGTACTTC
TRBJ1-3 TRBV11-3 many . CASSAGQNSGNTIYF TGTGCCAGCAGCGCAGGACAGAATTCGGGAAACACCATATATTTT
TRBJ2-7 TRBV28 . . CASSPRRSEQYF TGTGCCAGCAGTCCCCGGAGATCCGAGCAGTACTTC
TRBJ2-3 TRBV7-9 many . CASSTGWVTDTQYF TGTGCCAGCAGCACAGGTTGGGTGACAGATACGCAGTATTTT
TRBJ1-6 TRBV19 many . CASASGSSNSPLHF TGTGCCAGCGCCTCCGGGTCATCGAATTCACCCCTCCACTTT
TRBJ2-1 TRBV18 many TRBD1 CASSPRTGSNEQFF TGTGCCAGCTCACCAAGGACAGGGAGCAATGAGCAGTTCTTC
TRBJ2-3 TRBV5-1 many TRBD2 CASSYRTSGRGADTQYF TGCGCCAGCAGCTACCGGACTAGCGGGAGGGGGGCAGATACGCAGTATTTT
TRBJ2-7 TRBV5-6 many . CASSWMEGGEQYF TGTGCCAGCAGCTGGATGGAGGGTGGAGAGCAGTACTTC
TRBJ2-1 TRBV20-1 many . CSASGRKGYNEQFF TGCAGTGCTAGCGGGAGAAAGGGATACAATGAGCAGTTCTTC
TRBJ2-1 TRBV11-3 many . CASSLSTNNEQFF TGTGCCAGCAGCTTGAGCACAAACAATGAGCAGTTCTTC
TRBJ2-1 TRBV6-5 many . CASSYAGLSYNEQFF TGTGCCAGCAGTTACGCGGGCCTCTCCTACAATGAGCAGTTCTTC
TRBJ2-1 TRBV7-3 many . CASSEGGIGEQFF TGTGCCAGCAGTGAGGGCGGGATCGGTGAGCAGTTCTTC
TRBJ2-5 TRBV7-6 many TRBD2 CASSPATGGRETQYF TGTGCCAGCAGCCCGGCAACGGGAGGGCGAGAGACCCAGTACTTC
TRBJ2-3 TRBV9 many . CASSRAGTDTQYF TGTGCCAGCAGTAGGGCGGGCACAGATACGCAGTATTTT
TRBJ2-7 TRBV20-1 many TRBD2 CSARDSASGTYEQYF TGCAGTGCTAGAGATTCGGCTAGCGGAACCTACGAGCAGTACTTC
TRBJ2-7 TRBV30 many . CAWSGRGLRVQYF TGTGCCTGGAGTGGCAGGGGCTTAAGGGTGCAGTACTTC
TRBJ2-2 TRBV4-3 many TRBD2 CASSQVWGAGVLNTGELFF TGCGCCAGCAGCCAAGTATGGGGAGCGGGAGTCTTGAACACCGGGGAGCTGTTTTTT
TRBJ2-5 TRBV20-1 . TRBD2 CSASASGRATQETQYF TGCAGTGCTAGTGCTAGCGGGAGGGCCACCCAAGAGACCCAGTACTTC
TRBJ2-1 TRBV12-3/TRBV12-4 many . CASSFGRKGGGYYNEQFF TGTGCCAGCAGTTTCGGCCGAAAGGGGGGAGGGTATTACAATGAGCAGTTCTTC